Presented here are 18 T cell receptor beta chains from one specimen sequenced in a study of shared clonotypes between healthy human individuals. Assay: immunoSEQ multiplex PCR; the TCRdb copy retains only in-frame clones and omits some. The data contain about 960,000 clones, approximately 80% of them singletons. The material sequenced was memory CD4+ T cells sorted from blood. The subset is: CD45RA-negative fraction. These receptors all stem from a man younger than 30 in good health.

This clone showed up many times. CDR3 sequence reads: CASSFTERNYEQYF. Written as DNA, the CDR3 is TGTGCCAGCAGTTTCACTGAACGTAACTACGAGCAGTACTTC. The chain joins TRBV28 to TRBJ2-7; D remains ambiguous. CDR1 is MDHEN, CDR2 SYDVKM, per germline. This CDR3 is built from 14 residues. Between the trimmed V and J ends, which lost 3 bases and 3 bases, there was a span of 12 bases. The full variable domain, with the rest looked up from reference TRBV28 and TRBJ2-7, is DVKVTQSSRYLVKRTGEKVFLECVQDMDHENMFWYRQDPGLGLRLIYFSYDVKMKEKGDIPEGYSVSREKKERFSLILESASTNQTSMYLCASSFTERNYEQYFGPGTRLTVT.

This clone was observed a few times. The sample has other DNA sequences that encode this CDR3 too. CDR3 DNA: TGTGCCAGCTCACCCGGGACAGCCCAAGAGACCCAGTACTTC. This gives the protein CASSPGTAQETQYF. The V call is TRBV18, the J call TRBJ2-5, with TRBD1 identical over 7 bases. V gave up 3 bases and J gave up 1 base; unmatched junction bases: 2. Per germline, CDR1 KGHSH and CDR2 LQKENI. The CDR3 length is 14 residues.

The chain employs TRBV28 and TRBJ1-6, with 8 bases fitting TRBD1. V was pared by 7 bases and J by 13 bases, with 12 bases of the junction left unmatched. The CDR3 is 14 amino acids. Per the germline V gene, CDR1 is MDHEN and CDR2 is SYDVKM. DNA of the CDR3: TGTGCCAGCACCATACCACCGGGACAGGAGCCCCTCCACTTT. It yields the protein CASTIPPGQEPLHF.

The chain combines TRBV5-1 with TRBJ2-3; the match to TRBD1 covers 11 bases. Germline assignment: CDR1 SGHRS and CDR2 YFSETQ. The CDR3 length is 15 residues. J gave up 6 bases and V 1 base, and 4 bases lay outside the gene matches. The CDR3 loop reads CASSLRTGGEDTQYF. CDR3 bases: TGCGCCAGCAGCTTGAGGACAGGGGGCGAGGATACGCAGTATTTT.

The genes are TRBV28 and TRBJ1-3; 10 positions match TRBD1. Germline assignment: CDR1 MDHEN and CDR2 SYDVKM. The CDR3 runs to 15 residues. The V gene end was trimmed by 4 bases and the J gene end by 7 bases; junction bases not matched to a gene: 7. This chain's CDR3 is CASSSTGGLINTIYF. The CDR3 DNA reads TGTGCCAGCAGTTCGACAGGGGGCCTGATCAACACCATATATTTT.

This chain joins TRBV27 and TRBJ1-2, with TRBD1 matching over 8 bases. Germline assignment: CDR1 MNHEY and CDR2 SMNVEV (reference sequence). V lost 6 bases and J lost 1; bases outside the gene matches: 10. This CDR3 is built from 16 residues. CDR3 loop: CASRKDRAVSNYGYTF. The CDR3 DNA reads TGTGCCAGCAGAAAGGACAGGGCAGTCAGTAACTATGGCTACACCTTC.

The chain has TRBV10-2 and TRBJ1-1; D remains unclear. The V and J ends lost 6 bases and 8 bases respectively, with 19 bases between them. The germline V gene has CDR1 WSHSY and CDR2 SAAADI. The CDR3 totals 14 residues. The CDR3 spells CASRPGRSSGEAFF. The CDR3 DNA reads as TGCGCCAGCAGACCCGGTCGTTCTAGCGGAGAAGCTTTCTTT.

CDR3 bases: TGTGCCAGCAGTTACTTAGGAACCGGGGAGCTGTTTTTT. Amino acids: CASSYLGTGELFF. The chain has TRBV6-6 and TRBJ2-2; no reliable D call. The CDR3 runs to 13 residues. Trimming pared 1 base from V and 5 bases from J, leaving 5 bases between. The germline V gene encodes CDR1 MNHNY and CDR2 SVGAGI (reference sequence).

The rearrangement uses TRBV5-6 and TRBJ2-1, with D unclear. This CDR3 has 12 amino acids. From germline, CDR1 is SGHDT and CDR2 YYEEEE. The germline V and J ends were trimmed by 2 bases and 4 bases, with 4 bases remaining between them. The chain's CDR3 is CASSLWYNEQFF. The CDR3 DNA reads TGTGCCAGCAGCTTATGGTACAATGAGCAGTTCTTC. The full variable domain, rest sourced from reference TRBV5-6 and TRBJ2-1, is DAGVTQSPTHLIKTRGQQVTLRCSPKSGHDTVSWYQQALGQGPQFIFQYYEEEERQRGNFPDRFSGHQFPNYSSELNVNALLLGDSALYLCASSLWYNEQFFGPGTRLTVL.

The chain joins TRBV5-1 to TRBJ1-4, with D hard to call. This CDR3 contains 14 residues. V was pared by 4 bases and J by 4 bases, with 11 bases between. The germline CDR1 and CDR2 sequences are SGHRS and YFSETQ. The CDR3 DNA reads as TGCGCCAGCAGCCGCGGGGAGCTTAATGAAAAACTGTTTTTT. Its protein product is CASSRGELNEKLFF. Complete variable domain (other parts from reference TRBV5-1 and TRBJ1-4): KAGVTQTPRYLIKTRGQQVTLSCSPISGHRSVSWYQQTPGQGLQFLFEYFSETQRNKGNFPGRFSGRQFSNSRSEMNVSTLELGDSALYLCASSRGELNEKLFFGSGTQLSVL.

The chain has TRBV5-1 and TRBJ2-3; 9 nucleotides match TRBD2. Unmatched junction bases numbered 8, after V lost 1 base and J lost 5 bases. This CDR3 contains 16 residues. The germline gives CDR1 SGHRS, CDR2 YFSETQ. CDR3 bases: TGCGCCAGCAGCTTGCCATCCGGGACTAGCCGAGATACGCAGTATTTT. Protein: CASSLPSGTSRDTQYF.

The CDR3 nucleotides read TGTGCCAGCAGAGGGGGCCCAGGCGATGGCTACACCTTC. This codes for CASRGGPGDGYTF. The genes are TRBV28 and TRBJ1-2; 7 positions agree with TRBD1. The CDR3 extends over 13 amino acids. Trimming cost V 6 bases and J 6 bases; bases outside gene matches: 7. Germline assignment: CDR1 MDHEN and CDR2 SYDVKM.

V is TRBV5-4 and J is TRBJ2-3, with 7 bases matching TRBD1. The CDR3 is 15 amino acids. The germline V gene has CDR1 SGHNT and CDR2 YYREEE (reference sequence). V gave up 4 bases and J gave up 3 bases; unmatched junction bases: 8. The CDR3 reads CASSPGTAPTDTQYF. Written as DNA, the CDR3 is TGTGCCAGCAGCCCGGGGACAGCGCCGACAGATACGCAGTATTTT.

On this clone itself: Different DNA sequences within this sample yield the same CDR3. The rearrangement uses TRBV5-5 and TRBJ1-1, with 9 bases aligning to TRBD1. This CDR3 comprises 14 residues. Germline assignment: CDR1 SGHKS and CDR2 YYEKEE (reference sequence). J gave up 4 bases and V 4 bases, and 5 bases lay outside the gene matches. Written as DNA, the CDR3 is TGTGCCAGCAGCCTAGGGACAGGGCCCACTGAAGCTTTCTTT. It yields the protein CASSLGTGPTEAFF.

The J gene is TRBJ2-7, the V gene TRBV7-2; D might be TRBD1 or TRBD2, each matching 5 bases. This CDR3 contains 14 residues. Deletions cut 5 bases from V and 2 bases from J, with 13 bases between. Germline V gene data show CDR1 as SGHTA and CDR2 as FQGNSA. DNA of the CDR3: TGTGCCAGCAGCCCCTATAAGGGACCCTACGAGCAGTACTTC. Translating gives CASSPYKGPYEQYF.

The chain recombines TRBV10-2 with TRBJ2-2; D gene ambiguous. Germline CDR1 WSHSY, CDR2 SAAADI. This CDR3 region has 13 residues. The ends were cut back, 6 bases at V and 2 bases at J, with 7 bases in the middle. This CDR3 is CASSRSNTGELFF. For the CDR3, the DNA is TGCGCCAGCAGCCGCTCTAACACCGGGGAGCTGTTTTTT.

The chain is built from TRBV30 and TRBJ1-1, with D possibly matching TRBD1 (6 bases). CDR1 is GTSNPN and CDR2 is SVGIG in the germline V gene (reference sequence). The CDR3 totals 13 residues. Trimming removed 2 bases at V and 5 bases at J, with 12 bases between. CDR3 amino acids: CAWSLGGKTEAFF. CDR3 nucleotide sequence: TGTGCCTGGAGTTTGGGGGGCAAGACTGAAGCTTTCTTT.

V usage is TRBV30 and J usage is TRBJ2-1; the match to TRBD2 covers 7 bases. CDR3 length equals 17 residues. Germline V gene sequence: CDR1 GTSNPN, CDR2 SVGIG (reference sequence). J was trimmed by 3 bases and V by 0 bases; bases with no gene match: 11. CDR3 sequence (DNA): TGTGCCTGGAGTGTGGATTGGGGACTAACAAACTACAATGAGCAGTTCTTC. It encodes CAWSVDWGLTNYNEQFF.